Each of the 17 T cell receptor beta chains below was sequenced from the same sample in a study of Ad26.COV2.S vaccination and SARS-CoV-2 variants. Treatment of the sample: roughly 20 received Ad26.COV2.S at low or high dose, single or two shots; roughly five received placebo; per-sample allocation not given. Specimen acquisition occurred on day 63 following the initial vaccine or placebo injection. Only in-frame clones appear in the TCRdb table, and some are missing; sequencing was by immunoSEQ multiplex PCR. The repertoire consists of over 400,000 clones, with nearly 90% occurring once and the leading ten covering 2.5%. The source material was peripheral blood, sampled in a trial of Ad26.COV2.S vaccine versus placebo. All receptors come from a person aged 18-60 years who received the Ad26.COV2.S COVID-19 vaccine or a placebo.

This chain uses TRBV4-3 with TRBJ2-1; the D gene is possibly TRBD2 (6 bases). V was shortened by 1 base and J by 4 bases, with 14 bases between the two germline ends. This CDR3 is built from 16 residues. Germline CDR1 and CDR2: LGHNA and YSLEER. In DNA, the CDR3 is TGCGCCAGCAGCCAAGTAGGAGGGGTAGCTTACAATGAGCAGTTCTTC. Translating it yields CASSQVGGVAYNEQFF.

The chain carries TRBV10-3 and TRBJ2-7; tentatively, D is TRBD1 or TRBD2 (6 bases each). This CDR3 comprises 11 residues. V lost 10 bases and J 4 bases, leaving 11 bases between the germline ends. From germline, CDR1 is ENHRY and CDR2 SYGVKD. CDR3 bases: TGTGCCACCCGAGGGGGGTACGAGCAGTACGTC. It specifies CATRGGYEQYV.

The CDR3 DNA is TGTGCCAGCAGCCGAGGGCATGGGATGGGAGGGGGCATCCACGAGCAGTACTTC. Its protein product is CASSRGHGMGGGIHEQYF. The rearrangement joins TRBV7-8 to TRBJ2-7; D possibly uses TRBD1 or TRBD2 (7 bases each). Trimming shortened V by 5 bases and J by 5 bases, and 28 bases separated the two germline ends. The V gene's germline CDR1 is SGHVS and CDR2 FQNEAQ. This CDR3 comprises 18 residues. The variable domain in full, with the rest retrieved from reference TRBV7-8 and TRBJ2-7, is GAGVSQSPRYKVAKRGQDVALRCDPISGHVSLFWYQQALGQGPEFLTYFQNEAQLDKSGLPSDRFFAERPEGSVSTLKIQRTQQEDSAVYLCASSRGHGMGGGIHEQYFGPGTRLTVT.

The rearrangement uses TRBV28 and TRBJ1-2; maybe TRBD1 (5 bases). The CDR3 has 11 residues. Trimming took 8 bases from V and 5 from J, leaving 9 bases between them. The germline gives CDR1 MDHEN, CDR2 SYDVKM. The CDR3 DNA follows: TGTGCCAGCTCGGGGGGATATGGCTACACCTTC. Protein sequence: CASSGGYGYTF.

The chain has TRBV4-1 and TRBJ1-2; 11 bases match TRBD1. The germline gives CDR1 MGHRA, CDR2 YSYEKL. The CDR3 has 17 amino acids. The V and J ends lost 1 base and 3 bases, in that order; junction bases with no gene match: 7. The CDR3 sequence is CASSQVGGQGAHYGYTF. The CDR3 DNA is TGCGCCAGCAGCCAAGTCGGCGGACAGGGGGCTCACTATGGCTACACCTTC.

CDR3 amino acids: CASSGPGTGERGYTF. The CDR3 DNA is TGTGCCAGCAGTGGACCCGGGACAGGGGAAAGAGGCTACACCTTC. The genes are TRBV6-6 and TRBJ1-2; 10 nucleotides agree with TRBD1. The V segment lost 5 bases and the J segment 8 bases; nucleotides outside the gene matches: 11. Per the germline V gene, CDR1 is MNHNY and CDR2 is SVGAGI (reference sequence). This CDR3 contains 15 residues.

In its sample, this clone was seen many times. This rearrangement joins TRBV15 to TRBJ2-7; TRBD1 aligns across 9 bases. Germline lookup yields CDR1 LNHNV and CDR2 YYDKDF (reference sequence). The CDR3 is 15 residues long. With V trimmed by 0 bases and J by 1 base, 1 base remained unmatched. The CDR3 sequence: CATSRETGGSYEQYF. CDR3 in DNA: TGTGCCACCAGCAGAGAGACAGGGGGGTCCTACGAGCAGTACTTC.

The CDR3 DNA sequence: TGCGCCAGCAGCCAAGAGATGAGATCCGGAACCCCAGATACGCAGTATTTT. Protein: CASSQEMRSGTPDTQYF. The V call is TRBV4-3, the J call TRBJ2-3; D is unresolved. CDR3 size: 17 residues. V shed 0 bases and J shed 4 bases, with 17 bases lying between them. CDR1 is LGHNA and CDR2 is YSLEER in the germline V gene.

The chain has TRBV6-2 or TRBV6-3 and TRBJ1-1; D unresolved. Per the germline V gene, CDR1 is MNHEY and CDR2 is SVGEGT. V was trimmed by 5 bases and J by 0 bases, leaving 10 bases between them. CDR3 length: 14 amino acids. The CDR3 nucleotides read TGTGCCAGCAGTACGGGGTACTTGAACACTGAAGCTTTCTTT. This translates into CASSTGYLNTEAFF.

CDR3 residues: CASAEHLNTEAFF. The DNA for the CDR3 is TGTGCCAGCGCAGAGCACCTGAACACTGAAGCTTTCTTT. The chain uses TRBV2 and TRBJ1-1; D not certain. Germline lookup yields CDR1 SNHLY and CDR2 FYNNEI. This CDR3 is 13 amino acids long. Trimming removed 8 bases at V and 0 bases at J, with 10 bases between.

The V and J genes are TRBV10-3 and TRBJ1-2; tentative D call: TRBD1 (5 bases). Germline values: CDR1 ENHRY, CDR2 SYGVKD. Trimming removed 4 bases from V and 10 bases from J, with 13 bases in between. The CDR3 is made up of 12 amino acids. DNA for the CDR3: TGTGCCATCAGTGCCGTCGGGGCGGACTACACCTTC. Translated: CAISAVGADYTF.

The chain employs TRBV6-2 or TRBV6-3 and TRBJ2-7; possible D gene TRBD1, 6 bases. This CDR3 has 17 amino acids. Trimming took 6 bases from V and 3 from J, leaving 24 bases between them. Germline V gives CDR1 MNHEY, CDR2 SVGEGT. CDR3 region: CASSLNRETANFYEQYF. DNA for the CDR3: TGTGCCAGCAGCTTGAACAGGGAAACTGCCAATTTCTACGAGCAGTACTTC.

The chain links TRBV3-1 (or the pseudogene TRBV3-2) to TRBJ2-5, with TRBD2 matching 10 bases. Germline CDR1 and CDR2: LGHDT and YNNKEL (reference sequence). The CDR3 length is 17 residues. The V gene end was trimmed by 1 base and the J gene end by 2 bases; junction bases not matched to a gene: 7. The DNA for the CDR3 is TGTGCCAGCAGCCAAGGTACTAGCGGGGCCCCGCAAGAGACCCAGTACTTC. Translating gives CASSQGTSGAPQETQYF.

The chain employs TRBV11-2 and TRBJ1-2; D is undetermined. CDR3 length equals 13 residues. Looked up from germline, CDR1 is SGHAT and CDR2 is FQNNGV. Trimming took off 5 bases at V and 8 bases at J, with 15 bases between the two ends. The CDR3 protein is CASSEIDGLGYTF. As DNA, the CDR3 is TGTGCCAGCAGCGAAATCGATGGTTTGGGCTACACCTTC. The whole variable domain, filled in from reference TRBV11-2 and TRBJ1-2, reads EAGVAQSPRYKIIEKRQSVAFWCNPISGHATLYWYQQILGQGPKLLIQFQNNGVVDDSQLPKDRFSAERLKGVDSTLKIQPAKLEDSAVYLCASSEIDGLGYTFGSGTRLTVV.

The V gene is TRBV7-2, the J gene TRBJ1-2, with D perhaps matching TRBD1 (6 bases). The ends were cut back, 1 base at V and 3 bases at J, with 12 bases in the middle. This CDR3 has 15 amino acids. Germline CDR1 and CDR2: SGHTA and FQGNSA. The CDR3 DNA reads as TGTGCCAGCAGCTTAGTGCAGGGGACTGACTATGGCTACACCTTC. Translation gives CASSLVQGTDYGYTF.

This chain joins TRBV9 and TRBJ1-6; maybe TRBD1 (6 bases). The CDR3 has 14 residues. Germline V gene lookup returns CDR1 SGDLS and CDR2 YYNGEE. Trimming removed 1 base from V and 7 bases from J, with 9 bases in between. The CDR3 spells CASSVLDSNSPLHF. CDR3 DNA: TGTGCCAGCAGCGTATTGGACAGCAATTCACCCCTCCACTTT.

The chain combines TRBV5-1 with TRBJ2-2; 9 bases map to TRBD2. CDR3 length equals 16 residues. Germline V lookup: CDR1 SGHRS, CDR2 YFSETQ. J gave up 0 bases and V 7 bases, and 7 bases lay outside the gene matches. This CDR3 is CASSTGTSSNTGELFF. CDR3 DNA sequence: TGCGCCAGCTCAACGGGGACTAGCTCGAACACCGGGGAGCTGTTTTTT.